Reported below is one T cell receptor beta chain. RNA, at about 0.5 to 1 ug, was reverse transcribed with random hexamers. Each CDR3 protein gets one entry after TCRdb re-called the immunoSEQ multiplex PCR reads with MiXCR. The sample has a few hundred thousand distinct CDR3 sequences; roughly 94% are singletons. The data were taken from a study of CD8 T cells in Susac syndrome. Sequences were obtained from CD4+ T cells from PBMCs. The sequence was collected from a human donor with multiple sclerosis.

This chain's CDR3 is CASFWTANTGELFF. The DNA for the CDR3 is TGTGCCAGCTTTTGGACAGCTAACACCGGGGAGCTGTTTTTT. The chain couples TRBV18 to TRBJ2-2, with TRBD1 as a possible D gene (6 bases). The germline V and J ends were trimmed by 7 bases and 2 bases, with 11 bases remaining between them. The germline gives CDR1 KGHSH, CDR2 LQKENI. CDR3 size: 14 residues.